The sample holds a few counts of the clone carrying this T cell receptor beta chain. As yet, its antigen is unknown. Germline CDR1 and CDR2: WSHSY and SAAADI. V trimming: 9 bases; J trimming: 8 bases; junction bases outside the gene matches: 8. This CDR3 has 12 amino acids. This record comes from a study of vaccination and CD4 T cells after COVID-19. The treatment is: roughly nine-day PBMC culture with coronavirus spike peptide pools or control peptides (ViraFEST assay). One should note that the unexposed donor's CD4+ T cells were collected before the COVID-19 pandemic (2011-2018). Sequenced with the Oncomine TCR Beta short-read assay was DNA taken from cultured CD4+ T cells. Using its own MiXCR run on the PCR reads, TCRdb lists one record per CDR3 protein. Among several thousand distinct CDR3 sequences listed, about 30% were seen once.

The receptor comes from a human donor in good health. V is TRBV10-2 and J is TRBJ1-2; 8 nucleotides agree with TRBD1. The sample was CD4+ T cells from blood, cultured in vitro. CDR3 region: CASSPGGQGYTF. In nucleotides, the CDR3 is TGCGCCAGTAGCCCAGGGGGCCAAGGCTACACCTTC.